One sample yielded the 30 T cell receptor beta chains listed below, sequenced in a study of T cells in Graves' hyperthyroidism and ophthalmopathy. Researchers amplified the TCR beta CDR3 regions from RNA transcripts. HTBI primers were used for first-round RT-PCR of the TCR CDR3. TCRdb redid the calling of the multiplex PCR reads with MiXCR, one entry per CDR3 protein. The sample has a few hundred thousand distinct CDR3 sequences, more than 15% seen once. The material sequenced was blood. These receptor sequences come from a woman aged 35 to 49 with Graves' ophthalmopathy.

The rearrangement joins TRBV19 to TRBJ1-5, with 8 bases fitting TRBD1. This CDR3 contains 16 residues. V was pared by 5 bases and J by 3 bases, with 9 bases of the junction left unmatched. Germline V gene data show CDR1 as LNHDA and CDR2 as SQIVND (reference sequence). CDR3: CASSPPTGVVNQPQHF. The CDR3 DNA reads as TGTGCCAGTAGTCCCCCGACAGGGGTAGTCAATCAGCCCCAGCATTTT.

This clonotype was observed many times. The V call is TRBV11-2, the J call TRBJ2-3; D not resolved. Trimming cost V 0 bases and J 2 bases, with 3 bases left between them. In germline, CDR1 is SGHAT, CDR2 FQNNGV. The length of the CDR3 is 13 residues. The CDR3 protein is CASSLDTTDTQYF. For the CDR3, the DNA is TGTGCCAGCAGCTTAGATACCACAGATACGCAGTATTTT. The variable domain in full, completed from reference TRBV11-2 and TRBJ2-3, reads EAGVAQSPRYKIIEKRQSVAFWCNPISGHATLYWYQQILGQGPKLLIQFQNNGVVDDSQLPKDRFSAERLKGVDSTLKIQPAKLEDSAVYLCASSLDTTDTQYFGPGTRLTVL.

As DNA, the CDR3 is TGTGCCAGCAGCTCCTTCAGGGCTGGCTACACCTTC. It is translated as CASSSFRAGYTF. J is TRBJ1-2 and V is TRBV7-2, with D possibly matching TRBD1 (5 bases). Trimming took off 4 bases at V and 7 bases at J, with 10 bases between the two ends. This CDR3 comprises 12 residues. The germline gives CDR1 SGHTA, CDR2 FQGNSA.

This clonotype was detected many times. The chain uses TRBV15 and TRBJ2-5; D might be TRBD1 (6 bases). The germline V and J ends were trimmed by 3 bases and 4 bases, with 15 bases remaining between them. Looked up from germline, CDR1 is LNHNV and CDR2 is YYDKDF (reference sequence). The CDR3 is 15 amino acids. CDR3 DNA: TGTGCCACCAGCAGGACAGGCTCCGGGATAGAGACCCAGTACTTC. Protein product: CATSRTGSGIETQYF.

This clonotype was detected many times. The chain has TRBV3-1 and TRBJ1-1; 7 bases line up with TRBD1. The CDR3 totals 13 residues. V dropped 8 bases and J dropped 10; count of bases not matched to a gene: 13. Germline V lookup: CDR1 LGHDT, CDR2 YNNKEL (reference sequence). CDR3 amino acids: CASGGRGRGVAFF. CDR3 nucleotide sequence: TGTGCCAGCGGTGGTAGGGGGCGCGGAGTAGCTTTCTTT.

This rearrangement joins TRBV6-1 to TRBJ2-5; TRBD1 matches at 12 bases. The CDR3 covers 15 residues. Germline-derived CDR1 and CDR2 are MNHNS and SASEGT. With V trimmed by 1 base and J by 4 bases, 1 base remained unmatched. The CDR3 DNA reads TGTGCCAGCAGTGAAGAGGGACAGGGGGCAGAGACCCAGTACTTC. Translated: CASSEEGQGAETQYF.

This clonotype was counted only a few times. The V gene is TRBV12-3 or TRBV12-4, the J gene TRBJ1-6; D is uncertain. The CDR3 extends over 15 amino acids. V was shortened by 7 bases and J by 10 bases, with 20 bases between the two germline ends. CDR3 in DNA: TGTGCCAGCAAACCTGGAGCAGCAAGCGGGTCACCCCTCCACTTT. Protein product: CASKPGAASGSPLHF.

This clonotype appeared many times. V and J are TRBV6-1 and TRBJ2-3; 16 bases line up with TRBD2. The trim removed 5 bases at V and 5 bases at J, leaving 19 bases unmatched. The CDR3 contains 21 residues. The germline CDR1 and CDR2 sequences are MNHNS and SASEGT. CDR3 residues: CASSLPWGLAGGPSLLDTQYF. Here the CDR3 DNA reads TGTGCCAGCAGTCTCCCTTGGGGACTAGCGGGAGGGCCGAGCCTTTTAGATACGCAGTATTTT.

The rearrangement links TRBV6-2 or TRBV6-3 to TRBJ2-1; 11 bases align to TRBD2. The germline V gene has CDR1 MNHEY and CDR2 SVGEGT. This CDR3 has 14 amino acids. The J segment lost 9 bases and the V segment lost 5 bases, leaving 6 bases of the junction unmatched. CDR3 loop: CASSRGGTSGEQFF. CDR3 DNA sequence: TGTGCCAGCAGTAGGGGGGGGACTAGCGGTGAGCAGTTCTTC.

J is TRBJ2-5 and V is TRBV5-1; no firm D call. The germline gives CDR1 SGHRS, CDR2 YFSETQ. Trimming took 4 bases from V and 6 from J, leaving 19 bases between them. The CDR3 is made up of 15 amino acids. CDR3 protein: CASSQTLDFPQTQYF. DNA of the CDR3: TGCGCCAGCAGCCAAACCCTCGACTTCCCCCAGACCCAGTACTTC.

The chain couples TRBV4-1 to TRBJ1-1, with no clear D. Deletions cut 1 base from V and 1 base from J, with 13 bases between. Germline CDR1 is MGHRA and CDR2 is YSYEKL. The CDR3 loop spans 16 amino acids. As DNA, the CDR3 is TGCGCCAGCAGCCAAGGTCTGTTTAAGAGGAACACTGAAGCTTTCTTT. Translated, it gives CASSQGLFKRNTEAFF.

On this clonotype itself: A much larger clone lies a single base off, so this may be a read error. This sequence joins TRBV10-3 and TRBJ2-1, with D possibly TRBD2 on 6 matching bases. CDR1 and CDR2 from the germline V gene are ENHRY and SYGVKD. This CDR3 has 14 residues. In DNA form, the CDR3 reads TGTGCCATCAGTGAGCTCGCAGGGAGGAATGAGCGGTTCTTC. Protein: CAISELAGRNERFF.

V gene TRBV10-3 combines with J gene TRBJ1-1; D gene ambiguous. Trimming took off 6 bases at V and 5 bases at J, with 13 bases between the two ends. The CDR3 contains 13 residues. Germline V gene data show CDR1 as ENHRY and CDR2 as SYGVKD. The CDR3 protein is CAIRGVEGTEAFF. The CDR3 coding sequence is TGTGCCATCAGAGGAGTAGAAGGGACTGAAGCTTTCTTT.

The sample holds many counts of this clonotype. The chain is built from TRBV5-1 and TRBJ2-1; 11 bases fit TRBD1. Germline loops: CDR1 SGHRS, CDR2 YFSETQ. The CDR3 is 14 residues long. The junction had 4 bases not matched to a gene; V was cut back by 5 bases and J by 6 bases. The CDR3 region has the DNA TGCGCCAGCAGTTCGGGACAGGGGGGCAATGAGCAGTTCTTC. As protein: CASSSGQGGNEQFF.

V usage is TRBV25-1 and J usage is TRBJ2-2; TRBD2 matches at 8 bases. The CDR3 loop spans 14 amino acids. Losses at the gene ends were 3 bases for V and 7 bases for J; bases not matched to a gene: 4. Germline values: CDR1 MGHDK, CDR2 SYGVNS. CDR3 amino acids: CASSERGANGELFF. The DNA for the CDR3 is TGTGCCAGCAGTGAGCGGGGGGCGAACGGGGAGCTGTTTTTT.

The V call is TRBV5-1, the J call TRBJ2-5; D gene unclear. Trimming removed 0 bases at V and 2 bases at J, with 8 bases between. In germline, CDR1 is SGHRS, CDR2 YFSETQ. CDR3 length equals 14 residues. The CDR3 DNA is TGCGCCAGCAGCTTGGTCATGAGTCAAGAGACCCAGTACTTC. Its translation: CASSLVMSQETQYF.

The chain has TRBV28 and TRBJ2-1, with D maybe TRBD2 (5 bases). V lost 3 bases and J 1 base, leaving 10 bases between the germline ends. Germline V gene lookup returns CDR1 MDHEN and CDR2 SYDVKM. This CDR3 comprises 15 residues. The CDR3 DNA is TGTGCCAGCAGTTTGGTTAGCGTTTCCTACAATGAGCAGTTCTTC. Translating gives CASSLVSVSYNEQFF.

This clonotype has only a few counts. The V and J genes are TRBV20-1 and TRBJ1-4; 9 nucleotides agree with TRBD1. The J segment lost 8 bases and the V segment lost 0 bases, leaving 4 bases of the junction unmatched. There are 14 residues in the CDR3. Germline values: CDR1 DFQATT, CDR2 SNEGSKA (reference sequence). In nucleotides, the CDR3 is TGCAGTGCTAGAGATAACAGGGGGCTAGAAAAACTGTTTTTT. Protein sequence: CSARDNRGLEKLFF.

This clonotype was picked up a small number of times. The chain has TRBV20-1 and TRBJ2-1; D is unclear. Looked up from germline, CDR1 is DFQATT and CDR2 is SNEGSKA (reference sequence). V was pared by 7 bases and J by 7 bases, with 17 bases between. CDR3 length: 13 amino acids. CDR3 sequence (DNA): TGCAGTGTTCTAGTCTCCGGGTTGAATGAGCAGTTCTTC. Translated: CSVLVSGLNEQFF.

In its sample, this clonotype was seen once. The chain is built from TRBV11-1 and TRBJ2-1; TRBD1 matches 11 bases. The CDR3 has 15 amino acids. Germline CDR1 and CDR2: SGHAT and FQDESV (reference sequence). V was pared by 5 bases and J by 3 bases, with 3 bases of the junction left unmatched. The CDR3: CASSTGTGGYNEQFF. The CDR3 DNA reads as TGTGCCAGCAGCACCGGGACAGGGGGCTACAATGAGCAGTTCTTC. The entire variable domain, with the rest obtained from reference TRBV11-1 and TRBJ2-1, is as follows: EAEVAQSPRYKITEKSQAVAFWCDPISGHATLYWYRQILGQGPELLVQFQDESVVDDSQLPKDRFSAERLKGVDSTLKIQPAELGDSAMYLCASSTGTGGYNEQFFGPGTRLTVL.

Ten or more counts support this clonotype. The chain couples TRBV7-9 to TRBJ2-1, with D possibly being TRBD1 or TRBD2 (5 bases each). This CDR3 is built from 17 residues. Trimming removed 5 bases from V and 6 bases from J, with 23 bases in between. The germline V gene has CDR1 SEHNR and CDR2 FQNEAQ (reference sequence). The CDR3 reads CASSPKDPGPLGNEQFF. The DNA of the CDR3 is TGTGCCAGCAGCCCAAAGGACCCGGGACCCCTGGGCAATGAGCAGTTCTTC.

The chain is built from TRBV30 and TRBJ2-3, with 10 nucleotides matching TRBD1. Germline trimming cut 4 bases from V and 2 bases from J; bases unmatched to any gene: 3. CDR1 is GTSNPN, CDR2 SVGIG, per germline (reference sequence). The CDR3 consists of 14 residues. The chain's CDR3 is CAWTDRGLTDTQYF. The CDR3 nucleotides read TGTGCCTGGACCGACAGGGGGCTCACAGATACGCAGTATTTT.

This clonotype was recorded a few times. This chain links TRBV2 with TRBJ1-1, with 7 bases fitting TRBD1. Trimming cost V 0 bases and J 1 base; bases outside gene matches: 8. CDR1 SNHLY and CDR2 FYNNEI come from the germline V gene. The CDR3 runs to 17 residues. This CDR3 is CASSEALGAGGNTEAFF. The CDR3 DNA reads TGTGCCAGCAGTGAAGCGCTTGGGGCAGGGGGGAACACTGAAGCTTTCTTT.

On this clonotype itself: A much larger clone lies a single base off, so this may be a read error. This chain joins TRBV3-1 and TRBJ2-3, with TRBD2 matching over 9 bases. The CDR3 has 16 residues. V was clipped by 5 bases and J by 5 bases; unmatched bases: 11. Germline values: CDR1 LGHDT, CDR2 YNNKEL (reference sequence). CDR3 coding DNA: TGTGCCAGCAGCTTACAGGGCGGGGGGGCAATAGATACGCAGTATTTT. It translates to CASSLQGGGAIDTQYF.

This clonotype was observed at least ten times. The chain couples TRBV5-1 to TRBJ2-7; TRBD1 is a possible D gene (6 bases). CDR1 is SGHRS and CDR2 is YFSETQ in the germline V gene. Trimming shortened V by 0 bases and J by 4 bases, and 17 bases separated the two germline ends. The CDR3 is 16 residues long. In DNA form, the CDR3 reads TGCGCCAGCAGCTTGGCCGAACGTCAGGGGCGGTACGAGCAGTACTTC. Translation gives CASSLAERQGRYEQYF. The whole variable domain, remainder taken from reference TRBV5-1 and TRBJ2-7, is KAGVTQTPRYLIKTRGQQVTLSCSPISGHRSVSWYQQTPGQGLQFLFEYFSETQRNKGNFPGRFSGRQFSNSRSEMNVSTLELGDSALYLCASSLAERQGRYEQYFGPGTRLTVT.

The V gene is TRBV4-1, the J gene TRBJ2-5, with 10 bases lining up with TRBD2. There are 17 residues in the CDR3. In germline, CDR1 is MGHRA, CDR2 YSYEKL. V lost 1 base and J lost 2; bases outside the gene matches: 7. CDR3 sequence: CASSQVLASGSQETQYF. The CDR3 coding sequence is TGCGCCAGCAGCCAAGTTCTTGCTAGCGGGAGTCAAGAGACCCAGTACTTC.

This clonotype was recorded many times. This chain links TRBV30 with TRBJ1-1; TRBD1 aligns across 9 bases. CDR1 and CDR2 (germline): GTSNPN, SVGIG (reference sequence). The V gene end was trimmed by 5 bases and the J gene end by 1 base; junction bases not matched to a gene: 8. The CDR3 length is 15 residues. The DNA of the CDR3 is TGTGCCTGGTTTAAACCGGGACAGGGGAACACTGAAGCTTTCTTT. Translation: CAWFKPGQGNTEAFF.

This clonotype has at least ten counts. This sequence joins TRBV11-2 and TRBJ2-1; D could derive from TRBD1 or TRBD2 (5 bases each). Germline CDR1 SGHAT, CDR2 FQNNGV. The CDR3 length is 15 residues. Trimming cost V 4 bases and J 7 bases, with 17 bases left between them. The DNA of the CDR3 is TGTGCCAGCAGCTCTCCTCGGGGCACGGGGAATGAGCAGTTCTTC. Translating it yields CASSSPRGTGNEQFF. The full variable domain, rest sourced from reference TRBV11-2 and TRBJ2-1, is EAGVAQSPRYKIIEKRQSVAFWCNPISGHATLYWYQQILGQGPKLLIQFQNNGVVDDSQLPKDRFSAERLKGVDSTLKIQPAKLEDSAVYLCASSSPRGTGNEQFFGPGTRLTVL.

Remarks on this clonotype: A much larger clone is a single base away; this may be a read error. This chain joins TRBV3-1 and TRBJ1-6; 7 nucleotides line up with TRBD1. CDR1 and CDR2 (germline): LGHDT, YNNKEL (reference sequence). This CDR3 spans 16 amino acids. The DNA for the CDR3 is TGTGTCAGCAGCCAAGCAGGACAGGAAGATAATTCACCCCTCCACTTT. Translating it yields CVSSQAGQEDNSPLHF.

The CDR3 loop reads CASRYLGLAGEEQFF. The CDR3 DNA reads TGTGCCAGCAGATACCTTGGCCTAGCGGGAGAAGAGCAGTTCTTC. The chain recombines TRBV2 with TRBJ2-1; 10 bases align to TRBD2. V was clipped by 6 bases and J by 10 bases; unmatched bases: 12. This CDR3 comprises 15 residues. Per germline, CDR1 SNHLY and CDR2 FYNNEI.